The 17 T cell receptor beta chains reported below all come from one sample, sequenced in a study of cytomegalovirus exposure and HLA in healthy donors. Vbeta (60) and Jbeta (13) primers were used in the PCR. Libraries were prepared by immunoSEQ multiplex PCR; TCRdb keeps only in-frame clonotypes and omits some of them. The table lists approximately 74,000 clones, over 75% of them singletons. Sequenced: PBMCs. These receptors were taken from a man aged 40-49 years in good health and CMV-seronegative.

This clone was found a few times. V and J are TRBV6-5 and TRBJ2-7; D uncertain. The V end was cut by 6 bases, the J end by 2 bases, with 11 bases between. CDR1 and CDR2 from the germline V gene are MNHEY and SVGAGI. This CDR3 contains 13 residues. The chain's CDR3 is CASRAGIPYEQYF. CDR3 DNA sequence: TGTGCCAGCAGGGCAGGAATACCCTACGAGCAGTACTTC.

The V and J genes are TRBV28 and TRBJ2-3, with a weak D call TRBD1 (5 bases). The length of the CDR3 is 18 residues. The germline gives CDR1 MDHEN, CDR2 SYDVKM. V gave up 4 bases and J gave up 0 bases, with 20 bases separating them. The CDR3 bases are TGTGCCAGCAGTTCCAATACCCCCCCGTGGGGCAGCACAGATACGCAGTATTTT. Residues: CASSSNTPPWGSTDTQYF.

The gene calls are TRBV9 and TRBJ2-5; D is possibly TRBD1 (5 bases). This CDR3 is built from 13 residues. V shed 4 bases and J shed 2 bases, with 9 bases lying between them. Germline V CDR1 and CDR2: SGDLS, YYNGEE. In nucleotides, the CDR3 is TGTGCCAGCAGCACAGGACCTCAAGAGACCCAGTACTTC. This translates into CASSTGPQETQYF.

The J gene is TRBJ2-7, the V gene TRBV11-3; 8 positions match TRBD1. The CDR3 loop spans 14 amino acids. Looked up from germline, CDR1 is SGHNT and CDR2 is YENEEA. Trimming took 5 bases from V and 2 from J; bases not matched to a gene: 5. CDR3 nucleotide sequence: TGTGCCAGCAGCCCAGGGGGCAAGGCCTACGAGCAGTACTTC. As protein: CASSPGGKAYEQYF.

CDR3 bases: TGTGCCAGTAGTATTCCCCAGACAGGGGGCCACCCCGGGGAGCTGTTTTTT. Encoded protein: CASSIPQTGGHPGELFF. J is TRBJ2-2 and V is TRBV19; 10 bases match TRBD1. Germline V gene lookup returns CDR1 LNHDA and CDR2 SQIVND (reference sequence). Unmatched junction bases numbered 10, after V lost 3 bases and J lost 6 bases. The CDR3 contains 17 residues. Complete variable domain (other parts from reference TRBV19 and TRBJ2-2): DGGITQSPKYLFRKEGQNVTLSCEQNLNHDAMYWYRQDPGQGLRLIYYSQIVNDFQKGDIAEGYSVSREKKESFPLTVTSAQKNPTAFYLCASSIPQTGGHPGELFFGEGSRLTVL.

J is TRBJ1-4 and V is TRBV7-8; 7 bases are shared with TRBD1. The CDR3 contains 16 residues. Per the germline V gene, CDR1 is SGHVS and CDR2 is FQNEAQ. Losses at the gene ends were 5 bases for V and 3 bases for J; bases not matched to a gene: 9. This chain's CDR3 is CASSRRQGPANEKLFF. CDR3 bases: TGTGCCAGCAGCCGTAGACAGGGCCCGGCTAATGAAAAACTGTTTTTT.

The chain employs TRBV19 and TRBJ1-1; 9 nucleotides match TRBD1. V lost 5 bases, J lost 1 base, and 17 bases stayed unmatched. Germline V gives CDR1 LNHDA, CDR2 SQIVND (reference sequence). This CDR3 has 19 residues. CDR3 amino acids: CASSGAGTGKNRGNTEAFF. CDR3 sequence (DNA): TGTGCCAGTAGTGGGGCCGGGACAGGGAAGAATCGCGGGAACACTGAAGCTTTCTTT.

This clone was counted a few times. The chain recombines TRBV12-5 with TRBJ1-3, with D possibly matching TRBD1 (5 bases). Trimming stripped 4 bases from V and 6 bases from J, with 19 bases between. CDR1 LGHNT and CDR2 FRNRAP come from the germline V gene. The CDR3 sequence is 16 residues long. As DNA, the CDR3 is TGTGCTAGTGGTTGGGCCCGGGGGGGGACGGAAAACACCATATATTTT. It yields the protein CASGWARGGTENTIYF.

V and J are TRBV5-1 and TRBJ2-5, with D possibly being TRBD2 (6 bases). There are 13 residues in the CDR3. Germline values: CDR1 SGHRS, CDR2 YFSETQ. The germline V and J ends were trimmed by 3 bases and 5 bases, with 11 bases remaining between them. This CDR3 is CASSSTSWETQYF. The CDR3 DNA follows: TGCGCCAGCAGCTCGACTAGTTGGGAGACCCAGTACTTC.

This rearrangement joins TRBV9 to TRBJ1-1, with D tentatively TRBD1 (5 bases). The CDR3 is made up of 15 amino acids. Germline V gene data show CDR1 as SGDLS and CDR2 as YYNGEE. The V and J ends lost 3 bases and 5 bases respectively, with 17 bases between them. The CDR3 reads CASSELEGPETEAFF. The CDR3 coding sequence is TGTGCCAGCAGCGAGCTGGAGGGACCGGAAACTGAAGCTTTCTTT.

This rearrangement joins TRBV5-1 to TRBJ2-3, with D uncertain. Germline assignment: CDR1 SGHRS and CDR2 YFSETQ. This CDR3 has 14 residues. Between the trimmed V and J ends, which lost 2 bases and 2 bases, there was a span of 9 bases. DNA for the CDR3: TGCGCCAGCAGCTTTGGGCAGGCCACAGATACGCAGTATTTT. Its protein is CASSFGQATDTQYF.

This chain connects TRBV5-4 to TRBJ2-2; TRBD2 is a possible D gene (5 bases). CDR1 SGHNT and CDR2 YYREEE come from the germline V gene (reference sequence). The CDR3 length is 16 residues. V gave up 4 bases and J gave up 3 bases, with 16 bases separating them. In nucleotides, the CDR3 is TGTGCCAGCAGCAATAGGACTCTTCCTTACACCGGGGAGCTGTTTTTT. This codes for CASSNRTLPYTGELFF.

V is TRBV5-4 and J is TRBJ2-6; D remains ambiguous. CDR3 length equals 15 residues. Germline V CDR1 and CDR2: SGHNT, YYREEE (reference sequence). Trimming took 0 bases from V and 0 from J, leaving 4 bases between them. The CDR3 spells CASSLDNSGANVLTF. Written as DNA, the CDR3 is TGTGCCAGCAGCTTGGATAACTCTGGGGCCAACGTCCTGACTTTC. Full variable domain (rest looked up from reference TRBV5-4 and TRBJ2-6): ETGVTQSPTHLIKTRGQQVTLRCSSQSGHNTVSWYQQALGQGPQFIFQYYREEENGRGNFPPRFSGLQFPNYSSELNVNALELDDSALYLCASSLDNSGANVLTFGAGSRLTVL.

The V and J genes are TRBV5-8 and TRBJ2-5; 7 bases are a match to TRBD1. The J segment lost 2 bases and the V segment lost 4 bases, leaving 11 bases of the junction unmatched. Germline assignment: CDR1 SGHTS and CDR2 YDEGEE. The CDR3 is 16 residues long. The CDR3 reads CASSPPVGTAQETQYF. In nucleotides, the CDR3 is TGTGCCAGCAGCCCTCCCGTCGGGACAGCACAAGAGACCCAGTACTTC.

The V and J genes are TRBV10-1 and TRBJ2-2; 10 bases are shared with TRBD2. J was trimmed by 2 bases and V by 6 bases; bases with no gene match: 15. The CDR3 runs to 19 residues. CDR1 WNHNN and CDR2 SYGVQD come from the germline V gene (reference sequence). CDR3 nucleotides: TGCGCCAGCAGGCCCTATATTGGGGCTAGCGGGGGAAACACCGGGGAGCTGTTTTTT. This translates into CASRPYIGASGGNTGELFF.

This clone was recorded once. The CDR3 DNA reads TGTGCCAGCTCAGTAGGGGCCTACAATGAGCAGTTCTTC. Its translation: CASSVGAYNEQFF. The chain has TRBV18 and TRBJ2-1; D might be TRBD1 (5 bases). CDR1 is KGHSH, CDR2 LQKENI, per germline. This CDR3 spans 13 amino acids. V shed 5 bases and J shed 2 bases, with 7 bases lying between them.

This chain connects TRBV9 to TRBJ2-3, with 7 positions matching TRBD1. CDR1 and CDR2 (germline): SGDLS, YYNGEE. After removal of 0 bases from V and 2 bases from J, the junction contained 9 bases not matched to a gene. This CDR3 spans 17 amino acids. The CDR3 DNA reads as TGTGCCAGCAGCGTAGGGGGACAGCGCGACCACACAGATACGCAGTATTTT. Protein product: CASSVGGQRDHTDTQYF.